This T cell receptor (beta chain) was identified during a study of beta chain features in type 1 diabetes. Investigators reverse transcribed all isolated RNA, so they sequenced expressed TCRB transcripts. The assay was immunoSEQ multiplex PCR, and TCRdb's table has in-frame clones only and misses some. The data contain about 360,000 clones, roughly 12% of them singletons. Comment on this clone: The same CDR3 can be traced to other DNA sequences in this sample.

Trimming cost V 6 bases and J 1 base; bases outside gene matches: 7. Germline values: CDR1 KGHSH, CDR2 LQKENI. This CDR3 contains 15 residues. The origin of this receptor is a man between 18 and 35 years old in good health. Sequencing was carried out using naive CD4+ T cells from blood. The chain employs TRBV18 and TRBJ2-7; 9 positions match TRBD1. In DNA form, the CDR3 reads TGTGCCAGCTCCCCAGGGACAGGGACATCCTACGAGCAGTACTTC. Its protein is CASSPGTGTSYEQYF.